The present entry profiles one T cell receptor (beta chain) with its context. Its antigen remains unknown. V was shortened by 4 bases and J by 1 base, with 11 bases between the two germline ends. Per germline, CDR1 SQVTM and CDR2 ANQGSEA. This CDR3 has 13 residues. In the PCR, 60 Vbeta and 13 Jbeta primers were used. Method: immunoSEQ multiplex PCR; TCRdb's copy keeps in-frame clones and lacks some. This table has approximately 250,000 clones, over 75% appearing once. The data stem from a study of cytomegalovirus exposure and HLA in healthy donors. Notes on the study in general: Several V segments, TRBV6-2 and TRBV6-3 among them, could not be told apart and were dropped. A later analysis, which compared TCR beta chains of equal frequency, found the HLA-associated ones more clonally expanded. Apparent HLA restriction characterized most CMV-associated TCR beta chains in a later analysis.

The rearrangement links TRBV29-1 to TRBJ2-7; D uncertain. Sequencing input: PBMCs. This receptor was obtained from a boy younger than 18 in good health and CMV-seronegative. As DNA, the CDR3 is TGCAGCGTTGCGAGACAACAGTCCTACGAGCAGTACTTC. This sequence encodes CSVARQQSYEQYF.